Below are 19 T cell receptor beta chains sequenced from a single sample in a study of response to subunit inactivated influenza vaccine. Via MiXCR, TCRdb re-called the RT-PCR reads, giving one row per CDR3 protein. This sample has around 580,000 distinct CDR3 sequences, with about 14% found just once. Sequenced material: PBMCs from blood, taken 12 days after vaccination. The receptors stem from a man aged 50-59 years who received an inactivated influenza vaccine.

The chain has TRBV29-1 and TRBJ1-2; D perhaps matches TRBD1 (5 bases). CDR3 length: 14 residues. V lost 6 bases, J lost 3 bases, and 17 bases lay in between. Germline assignment: CDR1 SQVTM and CDR2 ANQGSEA. CDR3 DNA sequence: TGCAGCGTGGGGGGACCAAAGTGGGACTATGGCTACACCTTC. Its translation is CSVGGPKWDYGYTF. Together with reference TRBV29-1 and TRBJ1-2, the CDR3 gives the full variable domain: SAVISQKPSRDICQRGTSLTIQCQVDSQVTMMFWYRQQPGQSLTLIATANQGSEATYESGFVIDKFPISRPNLTFSTLTVSNMSPEDSSIYLCSVGGPKWDYGYTFGSGTRLTVV.

This clonotype was recorded a few times. CDR3 region: CSGQQGIDTGELFF. The CDR3 DNA reads TGCAGCGGACAACAGGGAATTGACACCGGGGAGCTGTTTTTT. This rearrangement joins TRBV20-1 to TRBJ2-2, with D perhaps matching TRBD1 (6 bases). Germline V gene sequence: CDR1 DFQATT, CDR2 SNEGSKA (reference sequence). This CDR3 spans 14 amino acids.

Many counts were recorded for this clonotype. The genes are TRBV29-1 and TRBJ2-5; tentatively, D is TRBD2 (5 bases). V was pared by 7 bases and J by 5 bases, with 17 bases between. From germline, CDR1 is SQVTM and CDR2 ANQGSEA. CDR3 length equals 13 residues. CDR3 sequence reads: CSALPASQETQYF. CDR3 coding DNA: TGCAGCGCCCTACCGGCTAGCCAGGAGACCCAGTACTTC.

This clonotype appeared many times. V gene TRBV3-1 combines with J gene TRBJ2-7; D ambiguous. Between the trimmed V and J ends, which lost 4 bases and 4 bases, there was a span of 14 bases. This CDR3 is 14 amino acids long. CDR1 is LGHDT and CDR2 is YNNKEL in the germline V gene (reference sequence). The CDR3 loop reads CASSLTQNPYEQYF. The CDR3 bases are TGTGCCAGCAGCCTCACGCAGAACCCTTACGAGCAGTACTTC.

The CDR3 DNA reads TGCAGCGCCGCGGAGAACGGAGATACGCAGTATTTT. Protein product: CSAAENGDTQYF. The chain recombines TRBV29-1 with TRBJ2-3; D is unclear. The CDR3 loop spans 12 amino acids. V was pared by 7 bases and J by 5 bases, with 13 bases between. Per the germline V gene, CDR1 is SQVTM and CDR2 is ANQGSEA.

This clonotype has at least ten counts. This chain uses TRBV5-1 with TRBJ2-7, with a weak D call TRBD1 (6 bases). This CDR3 is built from 13 residues. Germline CDR1 reads SGHRS; CDR2 reads YFSETQ. Trimming took off 3 bases at V and 0 bases at J, with 7 bases between the two ends. The DNA of the CDR3 is TGCGCCAGCAGCTGGGACACCTCCTACGAGCAGTACTTC. It specifies CASSWDTSYEQYF.

This clonotype has just a few counts. This chain connects TRBV3-1 to TRBJ2-7; TRBD1 might be the D (6 bases). Trimming took 3 bases from V and 1 from J, leaving 10 bases between them. This CDR3 has 14 amino acids. The germline V gene encodes CDR1 LGHDT and CDR2 YNNKEL (reference sequence). The CDR3, as DNA: TGTGCCAGCAGCCAGGCCCAGGGGTCCTACGAGCAGTACTTC. Its translation: CASSQAQGSYEQYF.

The chain couples TRBV6-2 or TRBV6-3 to TRBJ2-7, with D perhaps TRBD1 (6 bases). This CDR3 is built from 15 residues. Germline lookup yields CDR1 MNHEY and CDR2 SVGEGT. V dropped 6 bases and J dropped 3 bases, with 18 bases sitting between them. CDR3 DNA sequence: TGTGCCAGCAGCCTCTCCCGTGGACAGATCTACGAGCAGTACTTC. It specifies CASSLSRGQIYEQYF.

There are a few counts of this clonotype. At one of its ends the junction is not consistent with the germline gene, which may arise from a read error. This rearrangement joins TRBV7-7 to TRBJ2-5; the match to TRBD2 covers 10 bases. Germline V lookup: CDR1 SSHAT, CDR2 FNYEAQ (reference sequence). The CDR3 has 15 residues. The CDR3 nucleotides are TGTGCTAGCAGCTTCAGCGGGGGGGCCGCTGAGACCCAGTACTTC. This encodes CASSFSGGAAETQYF.

The genes are TRBV4-2 and TRBJ2-5; 11 bases are a match to TRBD2. J lost 5 bases, V lost 2 bases, and 10 bases had no gene match. The CDR3 totals 17 residues. Germline lookup yields CDR1 LGHNA and CDR2 YNFKEQ. The CDR3 protein is CASSQLISGRAGETQYF. The CDR3 coding sequence is TGTGCCAGCAGCCAACTTATTAGCGGGAGGGCCGGGGAGACCCAGTACTTC.

A remark on this clonotype: The CDR3 ends on some other residue instead of the conserved phenylalanine or tryptophan, so this is likely a read error. The rearrangement uses TRBV5-5 and TRBJ2-7, with TRBD2 matching over 10 bases. The CDR3 length is 16 residues. V lost 3 bases to trimming and J lost 6 bases; unmatched junction nucleotides: 12. Germline V gene lookup returns CDR1 SGHKS and CDR2 YYEKEE (reference sequence). CDR3 coding DNA: TGTGCCAGCAGCTATGGGGCTAGCGGGAGATTAGGCGAGCAGTACTTA. This gives the protein CASSYGASGRLGEQYL.

This rearrangement joins TRBV6-1 to TRBJ1-2; TRBD1 aligns across 10 bases. The germline CDR1 and CDR2 sequences are MNHNS and SASEGT. This CDR3 has 14 residues. V shed 6 bases and J 5 bases; nucleotides not matched to a gene: 6. This chain's CDR3 is CASSGGQGFYGYTF. The CDR3 DNA reads as TGTGCCAGCAGCGGGGGACAGGGGTTTTATGGCTACACCTTC.

This clonotype was seen a handful of times. V and J are TRBV7-6 and TRBJ1-1; D is unresolved. Germline-derived CDR1 and CDR2 are SGHVS and FNYEAQ. Deletions cut 1 base from V and 4 bases from J, with 13 bases between. The CDR3 loop spans 15 amino acids. The DNA of the CDR3 is TGTGCCAGCAGCTTAGGAGGAAGGGCGGCCACTGAAGCTTTCTTT. Amino acids: CASSLGGRAATEAFF. Using reference TRBV7-6 and TRBJ1-1 for the parts outside the CDR3, the full variable domain is GAGVSQSPRYKVTKRGQDVALRCDPISGHVSLYWYRQALGQGPEFLTYFNYEAQQDKSGLPNDRFSAERPEGSISTLTIQRTEQRDSAMYRCASSLGGRAATEAFFGQGTRLTVV.

This clonotype has more than one count but fewer than ten. This chain joins TRBV4-1 and TRBJ2-3; TRBD1 matches at 7 bases. Germline lookup yields CDR1 MGHRA and CDR2 YSYEKL. Trimming removed 4 bases from V and 2 bases from J; junction bases left unmatched: 6. The CDR3 runs 15 residues. CDR3: CASSLRTGTTDTQYF. DNA of the CDR3: TGCGCCAGCAGCCTTAGGACAGGTACCACAGATACGCAGTATTTT.

This rearrangement joins TRBV11-2 to TRBJ2-2; 7 positions match TRBD1. CDR1 is SGHAT and CDR2 is FQNNGV in the germline V gene. Losses at the gene ends were 5 bases for V and 4 bases for J; bases not matched to a gene: 13. This CDR3 contains 17 residues. The chain's CDR3 is CASSTWAPGGITGELFF. The CDR3 coding sequence is TGTGCCAGCAGCACCTGGGCGCCAGGGGGTATCACCGGGGAGCTGTTTTTT.

The chain combines TRBV29-1 with TRBJ2-3; either TRBD1 or TRBD2 may fit D (6 bases each). Germline loops: CDR1 SQVTM, CDR2 ANQGSEA. V was trimmed by 5 bases and J by 5 bases, leaving 17 bases between them. This CDR3 has 14 residues. The CDR3 DNA follows: TGCAGCGTTACCGGGGGCCGAGTGGTAGATACGCAGTATTTT. It translates to CSVTGGRVVDTQYF.

This clonotype was observed at least ten times. CDR3 coding DNA: TGTGCCAGCAGCCAAGGAGGAGGGTTTATCTACGAGCAGTACTTC. It yields the protein CASSQGGGFIYEQYF. The chain joins TRBV3-1 to TRBJ2-7; perhaps TRBD2 as D (6 bases). V was cut by 1 base and J by 3 bases, with 13 bases left in between. Per the germline V gene, CDR1 is LGHDT and CDR2 is YNNKEL (reference sequence). The CDR3 loop spans 15 amino acids.

The chain carries TRBV28 and TRBJ2-7, with D perhaps matching TRBD2 (5 bases). Trimming removed 4 bases from V and 5 bases from J, with 12 bases in between. The CDR3 totals 13 residues. From germline, CDR1 is MDHEN and CDR2 SYDVKM. As DNA, the CDR3 is TGTGCCAGCAGTTATACGGGGTCCCACGAGCAGTACTTC. Translation: CASSYTGSHEQYF.

The CDR3 sequence: CASSQARTGDLAKNIQYF. DNA for the CDR3: TGCGCCAGCAGCCAAGCCAGGACAGGGGACCTAGCCAAAAACATTCAGTACTTC. This chain links TRBV4-3 with TRBJ2-4; 9 bases line up with TRBD1. The V gene's germline CDR1 is LGHNA and CDR2 YSLEER. This CDR3 is built from 18 residues. V lost 1 base, J lost 0 bases, and 7 bases stayed unmatched.